The rows below give T cell receptor beta chains drawn from one sample of a study of CD8+ T cells in alopecia areata. Profiled with immunoSEQ multiplex PCR; TCRdb holds only in-frame clones, not every one. The sample yields some 1,500 clones, 75% seen once. The sample consisted of skin, taken at week 24, from a patient treated with tofacitinib. Receptor source: a human donor with alopecia areata. CDR3s include the opening cysteine and the closing phenylalanine or tryptophan. Fields, in order: V gene, J gene, D gene, clone size, CDR3 protein, CDR3 DNA. A D gene is named only where the DNA matches it firmly. Expanded clones get a size class; other rows say once, few or many, or leave the size out.

V: TRBV6-4
J: TRBJ2-3
D: -
size: -
CDR3: CASSSDTFSSTDTQYF
DNA: TGTGCCAGCTCAAGCGACACATTTTCTAGCACAGATACGCAGTATTTT

V: TRBV10-2
J: TRBJ2-7
D: -
size: -
CDR3: CASQGGNYEQYF
DNA: TGCGCCAGCCAAGGGGGGAACTACGAGCAGTACTTC

V: TRBV6-4
J: TRBJ2-1
D: TRBD1
size: -
CDR3: CASSEVDRVYNEQFF
DNA: TGTGCCAGCAGTGAAGTGGACAGGGTATACAATGAGCAGTTCTTC

V: TRBV19
J: TRBJ2-1
D: TRBD2
size: -
CDR3: CASSRLAGGVDEQFF
DNA: TGTGCCAGTAGTAGGCTAGCGGGGGGCGTCGATGAGCAGTTCTTC

V: TRBV25-1
J: TRBJ1-3
D: TRBD1
size: -
CDR3: CASSEYDTGETGNTIYF
DNA: TGTGCCAGCAGTGAATACGATACAGGGGAGACCGGAAACACCATATATTTT

V: TRBV29-1
J: TRBJ2-1
D: -
size: -
CDR3: CSVGGYEQFF
DNA: TGCAGCGTTGGGGGATATGAGCAGTTCTTC

V: TRBV28
J: TRBJ2-7
D: -
size: -
CDR3: CASSFSLPGLSYEQYF
DNA: TGTGCCAGCAGTTTCTCCCTGCCAGGACTTTCCTACGAGCAGTACTTC

V: TRBV10-3
J: TRBJ2-7
D: TRBD1
size: -
CDR3: CAPQKDRCIYEQYF
DNA: TGTGCCCCCCAAAAGGACAGGTGCATATACGAGCAGTACTTC

V: TRBV2
J: TRBJ2-7
D: TRBD1
size: -
CDR3: CASKEDRVREQYF
DNA: TGTGCCAGCAAGGAGGACAGGGTACGCGAGCAGTACTTC

V: TRBV2
J: TRBJ2-1
D: TRBD1
size: -
CDR3: CASSDSGTGGNEQFF
DNA: TGTGCCAGCAGTGATTCCGGGACAGGGGGTAATGAGCAGTTCTTC

V: TRBV6-1
J: TRBJ1-6
D: -
size: few
CDR3: CASSEGGSRNSPLHF
DNA: TGTGCCAGCAGTGAAGGGGGGTCAAGGAATTCACCCCTCCACTTT

V: TRBV2
J: TRBJ2-7
D: -
size: -
CDR3: CASLFGDEQYF
DNA: TGTGCCAGTCTGTTTGGCGACGAGCAGTACTTC

V: TRBV5-1
J: TRBJ2-7
D: -
size: few
CDR3: CASSYRESGEQYF
DNA: TGCGCCAGCAGCTACAGGGAGTCAGGCGAGCAGTACTTC

V: TRBV6-5
J: TRBJ1-1
D: TRBD1
size: -
CDR3: CASSSQGKLYSEAFF
DNA: TGTGCCAGCAGCTCACAGGGGAAGCTATACTCTGAAGCTTTCTTT

V: TRBV5-6
J: TRBJ2-7
D: -
size: once
CDR3: CASSLSSYEQYF
DNA: TGTGCCAGCAGCTTGTCCAGCTACGAGCAGTACTTC

V: TRBV5-1
J: TRBJ1-6
D: -
size: once
CDR3: CASSPAGTTYSPLHF
DNA: TGCGCCAGCAGCCCTGCCGGGACTACCTATTCACCCCTCCACTTT

V: TRBV11-2
J: TRBJ2-3
D: TRBD2
size: few
CDR3: CASSPGGPADTQYF
DNA: TGTGCCAGCAGCCCGGGGGGGCCTGCAGATACGCAGTATTTT

V: TRBV29-1
J: TRBJ2-6
D: TRBD1
size: -
CDR3: CSARDREITGANVLTF
DNA: TGCAGCGCACGGGACAGGGAGATTACTGGGGCCAACGTCCTGACTTTC

V: TRBV6-1
J: TRBJ2-5
D: TRBD2
size: -
CDR3: CASSEGRGVQETQYF
DNA: TGTGCCAGCAGTGAGGGGCGGGGGGTCCAAGAGACCCAGTACTTC

V: TRBV10-2
J: TRBJ1-4
D: -
size: -
CDR3: CASSEWDLLKMGDYNEKLFF
DNA: TGCGCCAGCAGTGAGTGGGATTTGCTGAAGATGGGAGACTATAATGAAAAACTGTTTTTT

V: TRBV11-2
J: TRBJ2-1
D: -
size: once
CDR3: CASSIGQIQFF
DNA: TGTGCCAGCAGCATCGGACAGATACAGTTCTTC

V: TRBV6-1
J: TRBJ1-2
D: TRBD1
size: once
CDR3: CASSGPGTGNYGYTF
DNA: TGTGCCAGCAGTGGACCTGGGACAGGGAACTATGGCTACACCTTC

V: TRBV7-9
J: TRBJ2-5
D: -
size: once
CDR3: CASRGARTQYF
DNA: TGTGCCAGCAGGGGGGCCCGGACCCAGTACTTC

V: TRBV28
J: TRBJ2-7
D: -
size: hyperexpanded
CDR3: CASTQGAGLNYEQYF
DNA: TGTGCCAGCACCCAAGGGGCGGGACTGAACTACGAGCAGTACTTC